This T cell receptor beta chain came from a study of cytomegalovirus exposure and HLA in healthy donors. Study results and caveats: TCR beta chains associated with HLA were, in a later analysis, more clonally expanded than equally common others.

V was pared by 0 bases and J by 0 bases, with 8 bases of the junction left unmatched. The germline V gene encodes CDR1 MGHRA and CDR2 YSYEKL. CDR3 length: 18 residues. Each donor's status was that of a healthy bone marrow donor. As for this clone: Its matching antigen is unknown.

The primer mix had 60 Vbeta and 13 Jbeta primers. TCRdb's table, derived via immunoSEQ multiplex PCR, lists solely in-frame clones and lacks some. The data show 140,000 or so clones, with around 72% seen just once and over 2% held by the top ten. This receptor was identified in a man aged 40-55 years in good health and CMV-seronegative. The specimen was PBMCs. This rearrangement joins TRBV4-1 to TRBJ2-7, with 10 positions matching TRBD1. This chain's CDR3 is CASSQDSLGQGFSYEQYF. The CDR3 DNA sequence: TGCGCCAGCAGCCAAGATTCCCTGGGACAGGGGTTCTCCTACGAGCAGTACTTC.